This TCR beta chain comes out of a study of T cells in Graves' hyperthyroidism and ophthalmopathy. Study-wide context: Any treatment followed the collection of peripheral blood at initial diagnosis.

This CDR3 spans 14 amino acids. Per germline, CDR1 LGHDT and CDR2 YNNKEL (reference sequence). With 1 base removed from V and 8 bases from J, the gap between germline ends came to 13 bases. Amplification yielded TCR beta CDR3 regions, with RNA transcripts as the source. The HTBI primer set was used in a first-round RT-PCR of the TCR CDR3. TCRdb itself ran the multiplex PCR reads through MiXCR, one entry per CDR3 protein. Found here are hundreds of thousands of distinct CDR3 sequences, roughly 16% of them singletons; the top ten hold more than 3%. This clonotype was detected only a few times. This TCR was sampled from a woman between 40 and 55 years old with Graves' ophthalmopathy. The rearrangement joins TRBV3-1 to TRBJ2-3, with a weak D call TRBD2 (5 bases). Sequencing was done on a sample of blood. The CDR3 nucleotides read TGTGCCAGCAGCCAAGGGGGAGCAGTGGGTACGCAGTATTTT. As protein: CASSQGGAVGTQYF.